This T cell receptor beta chain originates from a study of monozygotic twins with inflammatory bowel disease. Each CDR3 protein gets one entry in TCRdb, which reprocessed the 5' RACE reads and gives no DNA. The clone table shows 200,000 to 250,000 distinct CDR3 sequences, with the ten largest holding roughly 7.7%. CDR1 is DFQATT, CDR2 SNEGSKA, per germline (reference sequence). This CDR3 is built from 14 residues. Sample: blood. The clonotype was recovered from a human donor with ulcerative colitis or Crohn's disease, or a healthy co-twin of an affected twin (not recorded which). The rearrangement uses TRBV20-1 and TRBJ2-3; TCRdb gives TRBD1 as the D gene, but with no DNA this cannot be confirmed. CDR3 protein: CSAIPGLELDTQYF.